This entry is about one T cell receptor beta chain. CDR3 length equals 19 residues. CDR1 is KGHSH, CDR2 LQKENI, per germline. The V segment lost 3 bases and the J segment 0 bases; nucleotides outside the gene matches: 12. This entry is derived from a study of blood T cell repertoires in COVID-19. TCRdb's copy holds only in-frame clones and misses some; the assay was immunoSEQ multiplex PCR. Of 84,000 or so clones in the sample, over 60% were seen once. Specimen: peripheral blood. This TCR derives from a human donor in a cohort sampled during active COVID-19. V and J are TRBV18 and TRBJ2-2, with TRBD2 identical over 8 bases. CDR3 coding DNA: TGTGCCAGCTCACCGGTCCTCGTAAGAGCGGGAGCGAACACCGGGGAGCTGTTTTTT. Protein: CASSPVLVRAGANTGELFF.